The rows below give T cell receptor beta chains drawn from one sample of a study of vaccination and CD4 T cells after COVID-19. These receptors' targets are unknown. TCRdb re-called the PCR reads through MiXCR, storing one row per CDR3 protein. The sample shows around 12,000 distinct CDR3 sequences, about 56% of them seen only once. The sequencing sample was made of CD4+ T cells from blood, cultured in vitro. These receptors came from a human donor who had recovered from COVID-19. Each CDR3 is given with its conserved first and last residue. A D gene is named only where the DNA matches it firmly. Rows may omit the clone size; those that give it use once, few, many or a size class.

j_gene: TRBJ2-1
abundance: NA
v_gene: TRBV7-2
d_gene: TRBD1
CDR3aa: CASSPRQGAMNEQFF
CDR3nt: TGTGCCAGCAGCCCTAGACAGGGGGCTATGAATGAGCAGTTCTTC

j_gene: TRBJ2-2
abundance: NA
v_gene: TRBV11-1
d_gene: NA
CDR3aa: CASSQQTSTMAGELFF
CDR3nt: TGTGCCAGCAGCCAGCAGACTAGTACAATGGCCGGGGAGCTGTTTTTT

j_gene: TRBJ2-7
abundance: NA
v_gene: TRBV7-2
d_gene: TRBD1
CDR3aa: CASSLGQPLYEQYF
CDR3nt: TGTGCCAGCAGCTTGGGACAGCCTTTATACGAGCAGTACTTC

j_gene: TRBJ1-5
abundance: few
v_gene: TRBV6-1
d_gene: TRBD1
CDR3aa: CASSDHVGQGVQPQHF
CDR3nt: TGTGCCAGCAGTGACCATGTCGGACAGGGTGTCCAGCCCCAGCATTTT

j_gene: TRBJ1-3
abundance: NA
v_gene: TRBV6-1
d_gene: NA
CDR3aa: CASSEDYSSTNTIYF
CDR3nt: TGTGCCAGCAGTGAAGACTATTCCTCTACAAACACCATATATTTT

j_gene: TRBJ2-3
abundance: NA
v_gene: TRBV6-2/TRBV6-3
d_gene: TRBD1
CDR3aa: CASSSYLLTGGNTQYF
CDR3nt: TGTGCCAGCAGTTCTTACCTATTGACAGGGGGGAATACGCAGTATTTT

j_gene: TRBJ2-7
abundance: NA
v_gene: TRBV19
d_gene: TRBD2
CDR3aa: CASSIGTSGSYEQYF
CDR3nt: TGTGCCAGTAGTATCGGGACTAGCGGCAGCTACGAGCAGTACTTC

j_gene: TRBJ2-1
abundance: NA
v_gene: TRBV20-1
d_gene: TRBD2
CDR3aa: CSARDFRLAGLPYNEQFF
CDR3nt: TGCAGTGCTAGAGATTTTAGACTAGCGGGATTGCCCTACAATGAGCAGTTCTTC

j_gene: TRBJ1-1
abundance: NA
v_gene: TRBV19
d_gene: NA
CDR3aa: CASSRYNTEAFF
CDR3nt: TGTGCCAGTAGTAGATATAACACTGAAGCTTTCTTT

j_gene: TRBJ2-5
abundance: NA
v_gene: TRBV20-1
d_gene: NA
CDR3aa: CSAQRDSIQETQYF
CDR3nt: TGCAGTGCTCAGCGGGACAGCATCCAAGAGACCCAGTACTTC

j_gene: TRBJ1-2
abundance: few
v_gene: TRBV10-3
d_gene: NA
CDR3aa: CAISPQGNGYTF
CDR3nt: TGTGCCATCAGTCCTCAGGGGAACGGCTACACCTTC

j_gene: TRBJ2-7
abundance: few
v_gene: TRBV6-1
d_gene: TRBD2
CDR3aa: CASSRYSGSSYEQYF
CDR3nt: TGTGCCAGCAGCCGATATAGCGGGAGCTCCTACGAGCAGTACTTC

j_gene: TRBJ2-7
abundance: few
v_gene: TRBV6-5
d_gene: TRBD2
CDR3aa: CASSYGTGGSYEQYF
CDR3nt: TGTGCCAGCAGTTACGGGACGGGGGGCTCCTACGAGCAGTACTTC

j_gene: TRBJ2-3
abundance: NA
v_gene: TRBV20-1
d_gene: TRBD2
CDR3aa: CSARDRRLAGGSTDTQYF
CDR3nt: TGCAGTGCTAGAGATCGGCGACTAGCGGGAGGGAGCACAGATACGCAGTATTTT

j_gene: TRBJ2-7
abundance: NA
v_gene: TRBV27
d_gene: TRBD2
CDR3aa: CASTSRTSGTYEQYF
CDR3nt: TGTGCCAGCACCTCTCGAACTAGCGGGACCTACGAGCAGTACTTC

j_gene: TRBJ2-2
abundance: NA
v_gene: TRBV6-1
d_gene: TRBD1
CDR3aa: CASSRWGQGSSGELFF
CDR3nt: TGTGCCAGCAGCCGTTGGGGACAGGGTTCTTCCGGGGAGCTGTTTTTT

j_gene: TRBJ2-5
abundance: few
v_gene: TRBV20-1
d_gene: TRBD1
CDR3aa: CSAFRGPEETQYF
CDR3nt: TGCAGTGCTTTCAGGGGGCCAGAAGAGACCCAGTACTTC

j_gene: TRBJ2-6
abundance: NA
v_gene: TRBV30
d_gene: NA
CDR3aa: CASSGGALGGANVLTF
CDR3nt: TGTGCCAGCTCGGGGGGCGCCTTGGGGGGGGCCAACGTCCTGACTTTC

j_gene: TRBJ2-4
abundance: NA
v_gene: TRBV5-1
d_gene: NA
CDR3aa: CASSSDGTPQYF
CDR3nt: TGCGCCAGCAGCTCCGACGGGACTCCACAGTACTTC

j_gene: TRBJ2-2
abundance: NA
v_gene: TRBV19
d_gene: NA
CDR3aa: CASSSLGSGELFF
CDR3nt: TGTGCCAGTAGTTCTCTGGGATCCGGGGAGCTGTTTTTT

j_gene: TRBJ2-7
abundance: NA
v_gene: TRBV6-2/TRBV6-3
d_gene: NA
CDR3aa: CASSDYYEQYF
CDR3nt: TGTGCCAGCTCGGATTATTACGAGCAGTACTTC

j_gene: TRBJ1-1
abundance: NA
v_gene: TRBV7-2
d_gene: NA
CDR3aa: CASSLYPGGAGTEAFF
CDR3nt: TGTGCCAGCAGCTTATACCCGGGGGGCGCTGGTACTGAAGCTTTCTTT

j_gene: TRBJ1-2
abundance: few
v_gene: TRBV24-1
d_gene: NA
CDR3aa: CATSDYNSDNYGYTF
CDR3nt: TGTGCCACCAGTGATTATAACAGCGATAACTATGGCTACACCTTC

j_gene: TRBJ2-7
abundance: NA
v_gene: TRBV12-3/TRBV12-4
d_gene: NA
CDR3aa: CASSLSGSYERYF
CDR3nt: TGTGCCAGCAGTTTGTCAGGGTCCTACGAGCGGTACTTC

j_gene: TRBJ1-5
abundance: NA
v_gene: TRBV7-8
d_gene: NA
CDR3aa: CASSLGSSGNQPQHF
CDR3nt: TGTGCCAGCAGCTTAGGATCCTCCGGGAATCAGCCCCAGCATTTT

j_gene: TRBJ2-5
abundance: few
v_gene: TRBV29-1
d_gene: NA
CDR3aa: CSVAGAGFQETQYF
CDR3nt: TGCAGCGTTGCGGGAGCTGGTTTCCAAGAGACCCAGTACTTC

j_gene: TRBJ1-2
abundance: NA
v_gene: TRBV28
d_gene: NA
CDR3aa: CASSPRTVARHGYTF
CDR3nt: TGTGCCAGCAGTCCGCGGACAGTGGCGAGGCATGGCTACACCTTC

j_gene: TRBJ1-5
abundance: NA
v_gene: TRBV5-1
d_gene: NA
CDR3aa: CASSPGTGETSNQPQHF
CDR3nt: TGCGCCAGCAGCCCAGGAACAGGCGAGACGAGCAATCAGCCCCAGCATTTT

j_gene: TRBJ2-2
abundance: few
v_gene: TRBV7-6
d_gene: TRBD2
CDR3aa: CASSLGLAENTGELFF
CDR3nt: TGTGCCAGCAGCTTAGGGCTAGCGGAGAACACCGGGGAGCTGTTTTTT

j_gene: TRBJ2-1
abundance: NA
v_gene: TRBV19
d_gene: NA
CDR3aa: CASSSMAGTRNEQFF
CDR3nt: TGTGCCAGTAGTAGCATGGCGGGAACCCGCAATGAGCAGTTCTTC

j_gene: TRBJ2-1
abundance: NA
v_gene: TRBV20-1
d_gene: NA
CDR3aa: CSANVPPSEQFF
CDR3nt: TGCAGTGCGAACGTCCCCCCCAGTGAGCAGTTCTTC

j_gene: TRBJ2-4
abundance: NA
v_gene: TRBV27
d_gene: NA
CDR3aa: CASRAAGQKNIQYF
CDR3nt: TGTGCCAGCAGGGCCGCGGGACAGAAAAACATTCAGTACTTC

j_gene: TRBJ2-7
abundance: NA
v_gene: TRBV29-1
d_gene: TRBD1
CDR3aa: CSVDLPGRQGLLSYEQYF
CDR3nt: TGCAGCGTTGATCTCCCAGGAAGACAGGGCCTTCTGTCCTACGAGCAGTACTTC

j_gene: TRBJ2-5
abundance: NA
v_gene: TRBV25-1
d_gene: TRBD2
CDR3aa: CASSQVTGLAGGETQYF
CDR3nt: TGTGCCAGCAGCCAGGTGACTGGACTAGCGGGAGGAGAGACCCAGTACTTC